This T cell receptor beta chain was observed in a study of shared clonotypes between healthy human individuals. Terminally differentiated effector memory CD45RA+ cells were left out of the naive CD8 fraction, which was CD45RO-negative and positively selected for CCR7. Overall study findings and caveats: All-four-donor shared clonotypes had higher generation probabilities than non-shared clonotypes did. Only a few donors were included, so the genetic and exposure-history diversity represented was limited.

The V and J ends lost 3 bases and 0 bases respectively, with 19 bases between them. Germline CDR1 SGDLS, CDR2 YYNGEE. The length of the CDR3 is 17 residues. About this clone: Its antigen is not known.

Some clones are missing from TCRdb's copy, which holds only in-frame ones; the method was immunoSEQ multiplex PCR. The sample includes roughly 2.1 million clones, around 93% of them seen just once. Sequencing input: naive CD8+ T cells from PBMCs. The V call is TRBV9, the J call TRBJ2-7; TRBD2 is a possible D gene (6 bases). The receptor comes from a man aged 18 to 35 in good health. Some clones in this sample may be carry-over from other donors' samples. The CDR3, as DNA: TGTGCCAGCAGCGGATCTAGAGTCGGTAGCGGCTCCTACGAGCAGTACTTC. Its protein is CASSGSRVGSGSYEQYF.